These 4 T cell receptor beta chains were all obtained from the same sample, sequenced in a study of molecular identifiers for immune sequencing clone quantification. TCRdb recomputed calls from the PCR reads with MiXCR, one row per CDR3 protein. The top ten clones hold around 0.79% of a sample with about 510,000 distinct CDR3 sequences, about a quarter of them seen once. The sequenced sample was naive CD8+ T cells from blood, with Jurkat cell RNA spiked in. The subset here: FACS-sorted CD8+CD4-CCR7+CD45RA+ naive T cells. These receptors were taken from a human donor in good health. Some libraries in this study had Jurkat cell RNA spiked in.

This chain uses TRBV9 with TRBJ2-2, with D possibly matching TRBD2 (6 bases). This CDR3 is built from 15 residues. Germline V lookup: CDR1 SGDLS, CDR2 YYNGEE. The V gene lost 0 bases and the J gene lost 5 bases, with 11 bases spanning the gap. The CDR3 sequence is CASSVAWRGTGELFF. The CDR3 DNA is TGTGCCAGCAGCGTAGCTTGGCGGGGTACCGGGGAGCTGTTTTTT.

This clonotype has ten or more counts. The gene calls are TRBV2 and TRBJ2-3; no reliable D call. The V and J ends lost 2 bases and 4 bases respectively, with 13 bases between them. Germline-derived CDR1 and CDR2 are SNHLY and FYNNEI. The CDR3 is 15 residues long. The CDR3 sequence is CASSELLGSADTQYF. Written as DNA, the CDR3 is TGTGCCAGCAGTGAACTCCTAGGGTCCGCAGATACGCAGTATTTT.

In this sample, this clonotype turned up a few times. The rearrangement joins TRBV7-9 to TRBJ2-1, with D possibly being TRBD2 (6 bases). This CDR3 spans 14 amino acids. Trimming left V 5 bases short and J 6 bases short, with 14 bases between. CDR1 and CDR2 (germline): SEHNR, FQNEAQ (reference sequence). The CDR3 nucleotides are TGTGCCAGCAGCCCGTATGGAGGGTCCAATGAGCAGTTCTTC. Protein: CASSPYGGSNEQFF.

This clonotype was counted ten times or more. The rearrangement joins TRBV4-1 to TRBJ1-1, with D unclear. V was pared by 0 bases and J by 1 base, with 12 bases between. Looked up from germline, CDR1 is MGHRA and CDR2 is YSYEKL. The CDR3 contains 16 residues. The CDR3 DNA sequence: TGCGCCAGCAGCCAAGATCGTGGCCAGCCGAACACTGAAGCTTTCTTT. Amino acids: CASSQDRGQPNTEAFF.